This T cell receptor beta chain was captured by sequencing in a study of T cells in Graves' hyperthyroidism and ophthalmopathy. At the level of the study: Peripheral blood sampling occurred at initial diagnosis, before any treatment.

This clonotype was observed many times. Its antigen is not known. Overall study findings and caveats: The model forecast ophthalmopathy, anticipating it by a median roughly 6.3 months before onset.

An absence of ophthalmopathy progression within 18 months meant stable Graves' hyperthyroidism. Researchers barred patients who had uncontrolled infection, other autoimmune disease, pregnancy or lactation. Germline V lookup: CDR1 SGHTA, CDR2 FQGNSA. This CDR3 contains 16 residues. V trimming: 5 bases; J trimming: 2 bases; junction bases outside the gene matches: 9. Amplified regions were TCR beta CDR3 sequences from RNA transcripts. With the HTBI primer set, the TCR CDR3 went through a first round of RT-PCR. TCRdb re-derived calls from the multiplex PCR reads in MiXCR, one entry per CDR3 protein. This sample has approximately 370,000 distinct CDR3 sequences, with 14% to 15% found just once.

The rearrangement links TRBV7-2 to TRBJ1-5; 7 bases are shared with TRBD1. The receptor was isolated from a woman younger than 45 with Graves' hyperthyroidism. The specimen was blood. The CDR3 is CASSPRTGGGNQPQHF. DNA of the CDR3: TGTGCCAGCAGCCCAAGGACAGGTGGTGGCAATCAGCCCCAGCATTTT.